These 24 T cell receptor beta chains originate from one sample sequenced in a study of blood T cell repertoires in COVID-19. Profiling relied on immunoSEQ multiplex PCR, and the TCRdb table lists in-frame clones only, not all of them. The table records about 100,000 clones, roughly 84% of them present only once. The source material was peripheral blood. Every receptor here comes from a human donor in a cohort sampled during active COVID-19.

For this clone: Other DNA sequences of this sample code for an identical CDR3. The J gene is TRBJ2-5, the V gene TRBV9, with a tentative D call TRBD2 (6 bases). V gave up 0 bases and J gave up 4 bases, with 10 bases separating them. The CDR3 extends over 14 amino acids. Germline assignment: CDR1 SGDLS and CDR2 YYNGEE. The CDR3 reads CASSVGRGGETQYF. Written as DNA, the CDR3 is TGTGCCAGCAGCGTAGGACGGGGAGGAGAGACCCAGTACTTC.

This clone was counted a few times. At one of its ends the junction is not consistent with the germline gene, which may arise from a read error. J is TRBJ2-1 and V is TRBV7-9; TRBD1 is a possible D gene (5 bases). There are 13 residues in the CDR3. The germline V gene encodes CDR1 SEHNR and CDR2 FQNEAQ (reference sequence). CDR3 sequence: CASNLLGQHEQFF. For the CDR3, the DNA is TGTGCCAGCAACTTATTGGGGCAGCATGAGCAGTTCTTC.

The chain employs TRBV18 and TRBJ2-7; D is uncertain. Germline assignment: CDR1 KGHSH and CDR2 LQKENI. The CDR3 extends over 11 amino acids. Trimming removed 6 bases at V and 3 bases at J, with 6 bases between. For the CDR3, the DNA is TGTGCCAGCTCGTCTAACTACGAGCAGTACTTC. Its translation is CASSSNYEQYF. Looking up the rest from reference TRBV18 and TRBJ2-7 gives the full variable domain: NAGVMQNPRHLVRRRGQEARLRCSPMKGHSHVYWYRQLPEEGLKFMVYLQKENIIDESGMPKERFSAEFPKEGPSILRIQQVVRGDSAAYFCASSSNYEQYFGPGTRLTVT.

The DNA of the CDR3 is TGTGCCAGCAGCATCGGACAGTACGAGCAGTACTTC. It yields the protein CASSIGQYEQYF. The chain uses TRBV5-5 and TRBJ2-7; tentatively, D is TRBD1 (6 bases). Between the trimmed V and J ends, which lost 4 bases and 4 bases, there was a span of 9 bases. This CDR3 contains 12 residues. Germline V gives CDR1 SGHKS, CDR2 YYEKEE (reference sequence).

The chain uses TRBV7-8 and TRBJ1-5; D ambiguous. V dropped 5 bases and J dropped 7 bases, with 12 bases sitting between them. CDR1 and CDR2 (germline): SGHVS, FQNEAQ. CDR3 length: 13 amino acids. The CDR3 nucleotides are TGTGCCAGCAGCGCAACCGGTAGCCAGCCCCAGCATTTT. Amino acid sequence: CASSATGSQPQHF.

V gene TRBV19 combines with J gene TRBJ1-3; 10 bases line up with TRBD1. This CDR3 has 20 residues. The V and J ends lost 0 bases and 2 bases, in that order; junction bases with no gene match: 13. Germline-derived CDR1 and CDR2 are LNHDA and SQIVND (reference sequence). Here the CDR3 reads CASSIDGGISGTGAGNTIYF. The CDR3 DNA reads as TGTGCCAGTAGTATAGACGGGGGGATCTCCGGGACAGGGGCTGGAAACACCATATATTTT.

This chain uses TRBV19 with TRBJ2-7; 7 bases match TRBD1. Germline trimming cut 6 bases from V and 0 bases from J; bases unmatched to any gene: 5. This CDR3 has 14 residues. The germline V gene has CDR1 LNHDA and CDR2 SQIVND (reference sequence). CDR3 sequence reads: CASSRTGNSYEQYF. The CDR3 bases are TGTGCCAGTAGCCGGACAGGAAACTCCTACGAGCAGTACTTC. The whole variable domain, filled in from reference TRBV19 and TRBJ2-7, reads DGGITQSPKYLFRKEGQNVTLSCEQNLNHDAMYWYRQDPGQGLRLIYYSQIVNDFQKGDIAEGYSVSREKKESFPLTVTSAQKNPTAFYLCASSRTGNSYEQYFGPGTRLTVT.

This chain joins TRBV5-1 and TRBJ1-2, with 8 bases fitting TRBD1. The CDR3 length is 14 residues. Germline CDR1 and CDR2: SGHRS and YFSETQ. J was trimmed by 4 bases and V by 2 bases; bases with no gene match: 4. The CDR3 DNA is TGCGCCAGCAGCTTACAGGGGGAGTCCTATGGCTACACCTTC. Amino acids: CASSLQGESYGYTF.

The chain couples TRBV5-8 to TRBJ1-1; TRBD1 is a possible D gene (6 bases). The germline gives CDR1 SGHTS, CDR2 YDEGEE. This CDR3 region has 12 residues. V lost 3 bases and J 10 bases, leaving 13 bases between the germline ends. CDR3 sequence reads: CASSWGRAAAFF. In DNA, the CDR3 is TGTGCCAGCAGCTGGGGGCGGGCAGCAGCTTTCTTT.

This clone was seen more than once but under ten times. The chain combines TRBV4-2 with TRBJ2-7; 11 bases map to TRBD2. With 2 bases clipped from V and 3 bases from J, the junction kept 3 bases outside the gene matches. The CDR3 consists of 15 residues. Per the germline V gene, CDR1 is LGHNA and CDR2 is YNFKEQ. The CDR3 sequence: CASSQITSGGYEQYF. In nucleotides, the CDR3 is TGTGCCAGCAGCCAAATCACTAGCGGGGGCTACGAGCAGTACTTC.

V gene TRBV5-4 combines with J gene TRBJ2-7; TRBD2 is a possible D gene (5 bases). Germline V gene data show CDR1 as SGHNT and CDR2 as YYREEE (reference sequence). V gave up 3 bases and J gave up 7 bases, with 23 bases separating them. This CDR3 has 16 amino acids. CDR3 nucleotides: TGTGCCAGCAGCTCAAGATCCGGGATCCAAAAAGGGGAGCAGTACTTC. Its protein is CASSSRSGIQKGEQYF.

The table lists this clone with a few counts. The CDR3 DNA reads TGCGCCAGCAGCCAATATAGCGGCAACACGCAGTATTTT. Its protein is CASSQYSGNTQYF. The V gene is TRBV4-3, the J gene TRBJ2-3, with D perhaps TRBD2 (6 bases). With 2 bases removed from V and 9 bases from J, the gap between germline ends came to 12 bases. The CDR3 sequence is 13 residues long. The germline V gene encodes CDR1 LGHNA and CDR2 YSLEER.

DNA for the CDR3: TGCGCCAGCAGCTTGTGGACATCCACTAACTATGGCTACACCTTC. It yields the protein CASSLWTSTNYGYTF. The chain links TRBV5-1 to TRBJ1-2, with D possibly matching TRBD1 (5 bases). From germline, CDR1 is SGHRS and CDR2 YFSETQ. CDR3 length equals 15 residues. Trimming removed 1 base at V and 0 bases at J, with 10 bases between.

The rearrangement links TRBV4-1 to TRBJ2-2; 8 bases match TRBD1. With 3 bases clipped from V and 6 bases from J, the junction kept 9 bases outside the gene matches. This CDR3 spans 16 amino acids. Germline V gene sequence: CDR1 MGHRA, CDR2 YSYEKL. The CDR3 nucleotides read TGCGCCAGCAGCCAGGTACAGGGGGGCGCTTCCGGGGAGCTGTTTTTT. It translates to CASSQVQGGASGELFF.

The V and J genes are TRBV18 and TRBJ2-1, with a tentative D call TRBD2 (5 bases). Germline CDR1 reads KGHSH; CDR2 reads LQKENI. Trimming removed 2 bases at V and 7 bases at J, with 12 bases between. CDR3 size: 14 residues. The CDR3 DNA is TGTGCCAGCTCACCAGAGTCGGGGTTGAATGAGCAGTTCTTC. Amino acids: CASSPESGLNEQFF.

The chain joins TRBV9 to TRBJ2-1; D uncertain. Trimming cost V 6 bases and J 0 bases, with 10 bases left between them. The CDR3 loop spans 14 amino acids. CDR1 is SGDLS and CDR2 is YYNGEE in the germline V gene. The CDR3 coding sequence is TGTGCCAGCATAAGCGCGTGCTCCTACAATGAGCAGTTCTTC. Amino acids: CASISACSYNEQFF.

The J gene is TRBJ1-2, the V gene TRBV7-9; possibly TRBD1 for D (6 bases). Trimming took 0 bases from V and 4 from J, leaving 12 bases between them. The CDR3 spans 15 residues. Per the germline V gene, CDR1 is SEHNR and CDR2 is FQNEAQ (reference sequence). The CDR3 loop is CASSLAPPRGYGYTF. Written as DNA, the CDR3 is TGTGCCAGCAGCTTAGCTCCTCCCAGGGGCTATGGCTACACCTTC.

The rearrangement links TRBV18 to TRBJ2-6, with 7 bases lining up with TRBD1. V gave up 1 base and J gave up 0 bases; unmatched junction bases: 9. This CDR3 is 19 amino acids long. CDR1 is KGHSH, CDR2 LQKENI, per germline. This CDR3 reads CASSPLTLDRSSGANVLTF. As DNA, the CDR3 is TGTGCCAGCTCACCACTTACCTTGGACAGGAGCTCTGGGGCCAACGTCCTGACTTTC.

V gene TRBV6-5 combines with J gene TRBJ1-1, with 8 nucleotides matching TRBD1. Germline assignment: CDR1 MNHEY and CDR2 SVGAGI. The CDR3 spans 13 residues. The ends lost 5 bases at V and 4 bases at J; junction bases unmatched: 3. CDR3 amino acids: CASSPGGRTEAFF. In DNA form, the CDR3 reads TGTGCCAGCAGTCCAGGGGGCCGCACTGAAGCTTTCTTT.

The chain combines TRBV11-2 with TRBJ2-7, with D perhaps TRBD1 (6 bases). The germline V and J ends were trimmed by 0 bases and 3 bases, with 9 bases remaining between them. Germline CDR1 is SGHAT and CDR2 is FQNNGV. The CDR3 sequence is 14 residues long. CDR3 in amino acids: CASSLDPGHYEQYF. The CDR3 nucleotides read TGTGCCAGCAGCTTAGATCCGGGACACTACGAGCAGTACTTC. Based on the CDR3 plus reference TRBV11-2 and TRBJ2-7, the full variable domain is EAGVAQSPRYKIIEKRQSVAFWCNPISGHATLYWYQQILGQGPKLLIQFQNNGVVDDSQLPKDRFSAERLKGVDSTLKIQPAKLEDSAVYLCASSLDPGHYEQYFGPGTRLTVT.

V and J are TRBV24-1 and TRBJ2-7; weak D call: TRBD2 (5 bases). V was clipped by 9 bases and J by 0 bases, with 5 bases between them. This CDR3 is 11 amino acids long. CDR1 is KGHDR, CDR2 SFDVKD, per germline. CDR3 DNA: TGTGCCACCCGGGGCTCCTACGAGCAGTACTTC. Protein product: CATRGSYEQYF.

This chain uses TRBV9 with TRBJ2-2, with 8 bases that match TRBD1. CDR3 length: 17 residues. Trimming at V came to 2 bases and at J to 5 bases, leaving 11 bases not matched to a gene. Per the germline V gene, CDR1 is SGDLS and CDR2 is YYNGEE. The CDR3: CASSVQGASTLTGELFF. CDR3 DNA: TGTGCCAGCAGCGTCCAGGGGGCCTCTACTTTAACCGGGGAGCTGTTTTTT.

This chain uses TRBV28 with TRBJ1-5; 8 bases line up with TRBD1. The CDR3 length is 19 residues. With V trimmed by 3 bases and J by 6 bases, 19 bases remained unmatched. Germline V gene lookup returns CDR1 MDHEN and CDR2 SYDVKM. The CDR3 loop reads CASSFPLGAGTGRGQPQHF. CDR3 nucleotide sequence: TGTGCCAGCAGTTTCCCCTTAGGAGCCGGGACAGGAAGGGGTCAGCCCCAGCATTTT. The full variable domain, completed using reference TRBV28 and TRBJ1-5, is DVKVTQSSRYLVKRTGEKVFLECVQDMDHENMFWYRQDPGLGLRLIYFSYDVKMKEKGDIPEGYSVSREKKERFSLILESASTNQTSMYLCASSFPLGAGTGRGQPQHFGDGTRLSIL.

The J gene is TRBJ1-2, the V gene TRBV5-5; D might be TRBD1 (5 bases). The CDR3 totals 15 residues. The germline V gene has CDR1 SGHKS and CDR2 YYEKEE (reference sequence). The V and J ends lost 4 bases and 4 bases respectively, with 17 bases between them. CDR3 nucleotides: TGTGCCAGCAGCCTCCAGTACGGGGGTCTCTATGGCTACACCTTC. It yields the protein CASSLQYGGLYGYTF.